Below, 21 T cell receptor beta chains from the same sample are listed, as sequenced in a study of shared clonotypes between healthy human individuals. Assay: immunoSEQ multiplex PCR; the TCRdb copy retains only in-frame clones and omits some. The sample lists about 960,000 clones, 60% to 85% occurring once. Source material: memory CD4+ T cells sorted from blood. Regarding subset: CD45RA-negative fraction. The receptors here all came from a man aged 18 to 30 in good health.

The chain has TRBV5-4 and TRBJ2-5; the D is unclear. Deletions cut 0 bases from V and 5 bases from J, with 11 bases between. The CDR3 runs 14 residues. CDR1 SGHNT and CDR2 YYREEE come from the germline V gene (reference sequence). The CDR3: CASSLGGPLETQYF. CDR3 nucleotides: TGTGCCAGCAGCTTGGGTGGTCCCCTGGAGACCCAGTACTTC.

The chain couples TRBV5-1 to TRBJ2-2; weak D call: TRBD2 (6 bases). Trimming removed 4 bases from V and 3 bases from J, with 10 bases in between. Germline lookup yields CDR1 SGHRS and CDR2 YFSETQ. This CDR3 region has 14 residues. CDR3 in amino acids: CASSRGTDTGELFF. The CDR3 DNA reads TGCGCCAGCAGCCGGGGGACGGACACCGGGGAGCTGTTTTTT.

The V gene is TRBV6-1, the J gene TRBJ1-4; TRBD1 matches at 8 bases. After removal of 5 bases from V and 3 bases from J, the junction contained 2 bases not matched to a gene. Germline V CDR1 and CDR2: MNHNS, SASEGT. This CDR3 contains 14 residues. The CDR3 DNA is TGTGCCAGCAGTTTGGGACAGGCTAATGAAAAACTGTTTTTT. Residues: CASSLGQANEKLFF.

This chain connects TRBV19 to TRBJ1-3; D call uncertain. V lost 5 bases and J lost 10, with 12 bases in between. CDR3 length equals 12 residues. CDR1 is LNHDA and CDR2 is SQIVND in the germline V gene (reference sequence). CDR3 in amino acids: CASSLASRTIYF. The CDR3 DNA follows: TGTGCCAGTAGTTTGGCCTCTCGGACCATATATTTT. Full variable domain (outside the CDR3, taken from reference TRBV19 and TRBJ1-3): DGGITQSPKYLFRKEGQNVTLSCEQNLNHDAMYWYRQDPGQGLRLIYYSQIVNDFQKGDIAEGYSVSREKKESFPLTVTSAQKNPTAFYLCASSLASRTIYFGEGSWLTVV.

This clone was observed a few times. The rearrangement joins TRBV2 to TRBJ1-4; unclear D gene. The CDR3 totals 11 residues. The V gene's germline CDR1 is SNHLY and CDR2 FYNNEI. The ends were cut back, 8 bases at V and 8 bases at J, with 9 bases in the middle. The DNA of the CDR3 is TGTGCCAGCCGTTTATGGGAAAAACTGTTTTTT. Translating it yields CASRLWEKLFF.

To note about this clone: Within the sample, other DNA sequences also encode this same CDR3. CDR3 DNA: TGTGCCATCAGTGGGGGTAATTCACCCCTCCACTTT. Translating gives CAISGGNSPLHF. The J gene is TRBJ1-6, the V gene TRBV10-3; D gene unclear. Germline V gene sequence: CDR1 ENHRY, CDR2 SYGVKD. Trimming left V 4 bases short and J 6 bases short, with 4 bases between. This CDR3 has 12 residues.

This chain uses TRBV7-2 with TRBJ1-2; D not certain. V dropped 1 base and J dropped 7 bases, with 10 bases sitting between them. From germline, CDR1 is SGHTA and CDR2 FQGNSA. The CDR3 contains 13 residues. This CDR3 reads CASSLGEGSGYTF. CDR3 bases: TGTGCCAGCAGCTTAGGAGAAGGATCTGGCTACACCTTC.

J is TRBJ2-1 and V is TRBV11-1; 11 bases align to TRBD1. The CDR3 contains 11 residues. CDR1 SGHAT and CDR2 FQDESV come from the germline V gene (reference sequence). J was trimmed by 15 bases and V by 5 bases; bases with no gene match: 3. For the CDR3, the DNA is TGTGCCAGCAGCCAAGGACAGGGGGCGTTCTTC. As protein: CASSQGQGAFF.

Details on this clone: At one end, the junction sequence differs from germline, possibly due to a read error. V gene TRBV7-2 combines with J gene TRBJ1-5; possibly TRBD1 for D (6 bases). This CDR3 has 13 amino acids. CDR1 and CDR2 (germline): SGHTA, FQGNSA. Written as DNA, the CDR3 is TGTGCCAGCAGCCGGGACACGTATCAACCCCAGCATTTT. It encodes CASSRDTYQPQHF. Supplemented by reference TRBV7-2 and TRBJ1-5, the full variable domain reads GAGVSQSPSNKVTEKGKDVELRCDPISGHTALYWYRQSLGQGLEFLIYFQGNSAPDKSGLPSDRFSAERTGGSVSTLTIQRTQQEDSAVYLCASSRDTYQPQHFGDGTRLSIL.

The chain uses TRBV6-6 and TRBJ2-7; D ambiguous. CDR1 and CDR2 (germline): MNHNY, SVGAGI (reference sequence). Trimming removed 6 bases from V and 6 bases from J, with 15 bases in between. CDR3 length: 13 amino acids. The DNA for the CDR3 is TGTGCCAGCAGCCTAAAATTCGGCTCCGAGCAGTACTTC. Translating gives CASSLKFGSEQYF.

The chain links TRBV7-9 to TRBJ2-1, with D perhaps assigned TRBD1 or TRBD2 (5 bases each). This CDR3 contains 15 residues. Germline lookup yields CDR1 SEHNR and CDR2 FQNEAQ (reference sequence). V dropped 7 bases and J dropped 5 bases, with 18 bases sitting between them. This CDR3 reads CASIKGPATNNEQFF. The DNA for the CDR3 is TGTGCCAGCATAAAGGGGCCGGCGACTAACAATGAGCAGTTCTTC.

The gene calls are TRBV19 and TRBJ2-5, with D unresolved. With 5 bases removed from V and 4 bases from J, the gap between germline ends came to 11 bases. Germline-derived CDR1 and CDR2 are LNHDA and SQIVND (reference sequence). CDR3 length: 13 amino acids. The CDR3 DNA follows: TGTGCCAGTAGTCCGAACTTGTTAGAGACCCAGTACTTC. As protein: CASSPNLLETQYF. The complete variable domain, with remaining parts taken from reference TRBV19 and TRBJ2-5, reads DGGITQSPKYLFRKEGQNVTLSCEQNLNHDAMYWYRQDPGQGLRLIYYSQIVNDFQKGDIAEGYSVSREKKESFPLTVTSAQKNPTAFYLCASSPNLLETQYFGPGTRLLVL.

This chain connects TRBV19 to TRBJ2-5; the D gene is possibly TRBD1 (5 bases). Germline CDR1 reads LNHDA; CDR2 reads SQIVND (reference sequence). This CDR3 region has 14 residues. Deletions cut 10 bases from V and 2 bases from J, with 17 bases between. CDR3 nucleotides: TGTGCCACCCAGGGAAGACGTGGTCAAGAGACCCAGTACTTC. Its protein is CATQGRRGQETQYF.

V and J are TRBV4-2 and TRBJ1-1, with 9 nucleotides matching TRBD1. Germline V gene sequence: CDR1 LGHNA, CDR2 YNFKEQ. The CDR3 has 13 residues. With V trimmed by 1 base and J by 11 bases, 5 bases remained unmatched. Here the CDR3 reads CASSQGTGEKAFF. The CDR3 nucleotides read TGTGCCAGCAGCCAAGGGACAGGGGAGAAGGCTTTCTTT.

V usage is TRBV4-3 and J usage is TRBJ1-1; 7 bases line up with TRBD1. V gave up 0 bases and J gave up 5 bases; unmatched junction bases: 12. Germline V CDR1 and CDR2: LGHNA, YSLEER. This CDR3 has 17 residues. The CDR3 sequence is CASSQEATGVGRTEAFF. CDR3 bases: TGCGCCAGCAGCCAAGAAGCCACAGGGGTAGGGAGGACTGAAGCTTTCTTT.

This sequence joins TRBV11-3 and TRBJ2-2; TRBD2 agrees at 12 bases. Germline trimming cut 4 bases from V and 4 bases from J; bases unmatched to any gene: 7. The CDR3 loop spans 17 amino acids. Per the germline V gene, CDR1 is SGHNT and CDR2 is YENEEA. CDR3 nucleotide sequence: TGTGCCAGCAGCTCCGCGACTAGCGGGAGAGGCACCGGGGAGCTGTTTTTT. Amino acid sequence: CASSSATSGRGTGELFF.

This sequence joins TRBV6-5 and TRBJ2-7, with 11 positions matching TRBD2. CDR3 length: 14 residues. Germline lookup yields CDR1 MNHEY and CDR2 SVGAGI. With 5 bases clipped from V and 2 bases from J, the junction kept 2 bases outside the gene matches. The CDR3 sequence is CASSTSGSPYEQYF. The CDR3 nucleotides read TGTGCCAGCAGTACTAGCGGGAGTCCCTACGAGCAGTACTTC.

Only a few counts were recorded for this clone. In DNA form, the CDR3 reads TGTGCCAGCAGTTCCCCCCGAGGGGTCACAGATACGCAGTATTTT. As protein: CASSSPRGVTDTQYF. V usage is TRBV27 and J usage is TRBJ2-3, with D tentatively TRBD1 or TRBD2 (5 bases each). In germline, CDR1 is MNHEY, CDR2 SMNVEV (reference sequence). There are 15 residues in the CDR3. The ends were cut back, 4 bases at V and 2 bases at J, with 13 bases in the middle.

About this clone itself: It may be a read error: a sequence one base away is much more abundant. This sample includes further DNA sequences coding for the same CDR3. The chain recombines TRBV10-1 with TRBJ2-7; the D is unclear. The CDR3 has 11 amino acids. Trimming cost V 2 bases and J 4 bases, with 3 bases left between them. CDR1 WNHNN and CDR2 SYGVQD come from the germline V gene (reference sequence). In DNA form, the CDR3 reads TGCGCCAGCAGTGAGGGGTACGAGCAGTACTTC. It translates to CASSEGYEQYF.

V is TRBV4-1 and J is TRBJ2-7, with 8 bases that match TRBD2. CDR1 is MGHRA, CDR2 YSYEKL, per germline. This CDR3 is built from 16 residues. Trimming at V came to 0 bases and at J to 2 bases, leaving 6 bases not matched to a gene. Here the CDR3 DNA reads TGCGCCAGCAGCCAAGAGAGCGCAGCGGGGGCCTACGAGCAGTACTTC. It yields the protein CASSQESAAGAYEQYF.

This clone was picked up a small number of times. The chain links TRBV19 to TRBJ2-2; 8 positions match TRBD2. The V segment lost 4 bases and the J segment 0 bases; nucleotides outside the gene matches: 1. CDR1 and CDR2 (germline): LNHDA, SQIVND (reference sequence). This CDR3 is 15 amino acids long. The CDR3 DNA follows: TGTGCCAGTAGTACTAGCGGGTCGAACACCGGGGAGCTGTTTTTT. Protein sequence: CASSTSGSNTGELFF.